The TCR beta chain described here comes from a study of blood T cell repertoires in COVID-19. V lost 2 bases and J 6 bases, leaving 7 bases between the germline ends. This CDR3 has 13 amino acids. Per the original data handling: Estimation of nucleated cell counts was performed using reference gene primer amplification. Generated by immunoSEQ multiplex PCR, the TCRdb table keeps only in-frame clones and is missing some. That table gives V, J and clone size, and the DNA gave D and trimming. The profile shows 25,000 to 30,000 clones, roughly four fifths of them singletons. The TCR comes from a human donor in a cohort sampled during active COVID-19. The sequenced material came from peripheral blood. The chain joins TRBV12-3 or TRBV12-4 to TRBJ1-4; D is unclear. The CDR3 reads CASSLRGYEKLFF. CDR3 nucleotides: TGTGCCAGCAGTTTACGGGGTTATGAAAAACTGTTTTTT.